This T cell receptor beta chain came from a study of T cell changes during pregnancy in multiple sclerosis. Here immunoSEQ multiplex PCR was the method, and the copy in TCRdb shows in-frame clones only, minus some. The repertoire holds about 52,000 clones, with 92% as singletons. This CDR3 comprises 13 residues. V was cut by 4 bases and J by 0 bases, with 6 bases left in between. Looked up from germline, CDR1 is SGHTA and CDR2 is FQGNSA. Sequencing used CD4+ T cells from peripheral blood mononuclear cells, obtained in the third trimester of pregnancy. This sequence was found in a female donor with multiple sclerosis, enrolled in a pregnancy study. The chain uses TRBV7-2 and TRBJ1-1, with D unresolved. The DNA for the CDR3 is TGTGCCAGCAGCTCACAAATGAACACTGAAGCTTTCTTT. Translating it yields CASSSQMNTEAFF.